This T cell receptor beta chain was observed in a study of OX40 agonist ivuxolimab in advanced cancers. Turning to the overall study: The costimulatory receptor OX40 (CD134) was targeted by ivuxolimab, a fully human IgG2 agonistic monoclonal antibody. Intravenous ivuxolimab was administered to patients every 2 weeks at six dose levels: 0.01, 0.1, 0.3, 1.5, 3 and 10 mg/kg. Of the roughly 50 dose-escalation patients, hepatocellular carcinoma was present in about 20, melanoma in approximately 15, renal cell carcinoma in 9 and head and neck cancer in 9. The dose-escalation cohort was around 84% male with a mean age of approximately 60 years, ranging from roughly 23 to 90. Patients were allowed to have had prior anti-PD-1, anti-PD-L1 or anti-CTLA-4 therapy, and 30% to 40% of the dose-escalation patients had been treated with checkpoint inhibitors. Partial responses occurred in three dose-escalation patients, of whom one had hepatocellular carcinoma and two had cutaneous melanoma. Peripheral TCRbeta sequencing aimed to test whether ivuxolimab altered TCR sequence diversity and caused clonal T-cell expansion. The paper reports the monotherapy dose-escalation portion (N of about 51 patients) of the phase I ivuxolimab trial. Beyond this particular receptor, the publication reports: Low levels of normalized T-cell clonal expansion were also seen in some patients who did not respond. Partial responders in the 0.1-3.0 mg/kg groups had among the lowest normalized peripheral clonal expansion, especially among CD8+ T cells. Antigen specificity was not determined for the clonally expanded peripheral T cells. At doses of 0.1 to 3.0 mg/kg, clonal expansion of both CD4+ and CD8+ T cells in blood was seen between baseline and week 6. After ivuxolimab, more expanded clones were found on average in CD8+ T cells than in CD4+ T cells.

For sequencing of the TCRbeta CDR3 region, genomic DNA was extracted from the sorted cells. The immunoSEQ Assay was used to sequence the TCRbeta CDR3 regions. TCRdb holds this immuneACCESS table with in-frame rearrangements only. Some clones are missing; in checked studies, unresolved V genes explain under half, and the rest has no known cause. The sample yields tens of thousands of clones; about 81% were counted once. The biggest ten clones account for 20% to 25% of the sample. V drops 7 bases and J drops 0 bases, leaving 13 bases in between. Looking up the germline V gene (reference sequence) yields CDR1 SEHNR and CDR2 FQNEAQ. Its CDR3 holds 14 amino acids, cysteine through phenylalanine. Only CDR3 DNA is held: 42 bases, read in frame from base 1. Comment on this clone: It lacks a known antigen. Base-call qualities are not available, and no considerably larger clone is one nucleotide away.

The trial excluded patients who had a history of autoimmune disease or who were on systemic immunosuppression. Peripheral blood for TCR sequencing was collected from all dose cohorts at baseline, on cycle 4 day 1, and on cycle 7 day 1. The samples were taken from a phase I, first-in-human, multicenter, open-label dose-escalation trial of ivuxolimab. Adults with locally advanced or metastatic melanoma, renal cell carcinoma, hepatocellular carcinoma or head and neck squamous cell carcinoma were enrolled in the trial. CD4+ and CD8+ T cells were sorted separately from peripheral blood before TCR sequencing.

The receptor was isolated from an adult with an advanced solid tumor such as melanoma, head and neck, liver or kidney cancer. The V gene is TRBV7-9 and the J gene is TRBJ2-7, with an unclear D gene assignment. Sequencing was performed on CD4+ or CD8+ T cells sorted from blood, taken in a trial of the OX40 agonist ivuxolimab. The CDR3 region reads CASTTDDSSYEQYF. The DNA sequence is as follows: TGTGCCAGCACGACGGACGATAGCTCCTACGAGCAGTACTTC.